These 16 T cell receptor beta chains were sequenced from one sample in a study of T cell changes during pregnancy in multiple sclerosis. Profiled with immunoSEQ multiplex PCR; TCRdb holds only in-frame clones, not every one. This sample has 70,000 to 95,000 clones, with around 92% found just once. The source was peripheral blood, collected in the third trimester of pregnancy. The receptors originated from a female donor with multiple sclerosis, enrolled in a pregnancy study.

The J gene is TRBJ1-1, the V gene TRBV5-1; D is perhaps TRBD1 (6 bases). The ends were cut back, 8 bases at V and 4 bases at J, with 15 bases in the middle. The germline V gene encodes CDR1 SGHRS and CDR2 YFSETQ. The CDR3 consists of 13 residues. This chain's CDR3 is CASAGERGTEAFF. The CDR3 nucleotides are TGCGCCAGTGCAGGGGAACGGGGCACTGAAGCTTTCTTT.

CDR3 in amino acids: CASGLPGPSPLTSQHF. The CDR3 DNA is TGCGCCAGCGGACTCCCGGGCCCTAGTCCCTTGACGTCCCAGCATTTT. V gene TRBV23-1 combines with J gene TRBJ1-5; unclear D gene. TRBV23-1 is recorded as an ORF, its role being uncertain. The V gene lost 8 bases and the J gene lost 11 bases, with 28 bases spanning the gap. The CDR3 spans 16 residues.

The rearrangement links TRBV7-9 to TRBJ2-1; D unclear. The CDR3 extends over 15 amino acids. CDR1 and CDR2 from the germline V gene are SEHNR and FQNEAQ (reference sequence). The V and J ends lost 5 bases and 5 bases respectively, with 16 bases between them. The CDR3 coding sequence is TGTGCCAGCAGCCCGGGTTGGTCGTCGCACAATGAGCAGTTCTTC. As protein: CASSPGWSSHNEQFF.

The genes are TRBV5-1 and TRBJ2-5; D is perhaps TRBD1 (5 bases). The length of the CDR3 is 14 residues. CDR1 is SGHRS, CDR2 YFSETQ, per germline. Trimming shortened V by 4 bases and J by 1 base, and 11 bases separated the two germline ends. The chain's CDR3 is CASSEQDPQETQYF. CDR3 sequence (DNA): TGCGCCAGCAGCGAACAGGACCCCCAAGAGACCCAGTACTTC.

This chain connects TRBV28 to TRBJ2-5; tentatively, D is TRBD1 (5 bases). The CDR3 is 13 residues long. Trimming removed 5 bases at V and 7 bases at J, with 14 bases between. The germline V gene has CDR1 MDHEN and CDR2 SYDVKM. The CDR3 sequence: CASSATGPVTQYF. CDR3 sequence (DNA): TGTGCCAGCAGTGCTACAGGCCCCGTGACCCAGTACTTC.

The chain uses TRBV18 and TRBJ2-7; TRBD1 aligns across 7 bases. Germline assignment: CDR1 KGHSH and CDR2 LQKENI. V lost 3 bases and J lost 3; bases outside the gene matches: 2. The CDR3 extends over 13 amino acids. CDR3 sequence reads: CASSPRDSYEQYF. The CDR3 nucleotides read TGTGCCAGCTCACCTCGGGACAGCTACGAGCAGTACTTC.

The rearrangement uses TRBV5-1 and TRBJ2-1; D might be TRBD1 (5 bases). V was clipped by 4 bases and J by 5 bases, with 10 bases between them. This CDR3 has 13 amino acids. From germline, CDR1 is SGHRS and CDR2 YFSETQ. CDR3 DNA: TGCGCCAGCAGCCAGGGTCTCAACAATGAGCAGTTCTTC. Amino acids: CASSQGLNNEQFF.

This clone was counted once. The CDR3 protein is CASSPGTSGRSSYNEQFF. The CDR3 DNA follows: TGTGCCAGTAGCCCCGGGACTAGCGGGAGAAGCTCCTACAATGAGCAGTTCTTC. The chain has TRBV19 and TRBJ2-1; 14 bases are shared with TRBD2. Germline V gene lookup returns CDR1 LNHDA and CDR2 SQIVND (reference sequence). The CDR3 contains 18 residues. J lost 0 bases, V lost 6 bases, and 7 bases had no gene match.

The chain uses TRBV19 and TRBJ2-5; 8 nucleotides agree with TRBD1. V gave up 6 bases and J gave up 5 bases; unmatched junction bases: 8. This CDR3 has 14 residues. Germline CDR1 is LNHDA and CDR2 is SQIVND (reference sequence). The CDR3 spells CASSPRTGRETQYF. The CDR3, as DNA: TGTGCCAGTAGCCCAAGGACAGGGCGGGAGACCCAGTACTTC.

The chain recombines TRBV6-5 with TRBJ2-7, with 9 bases aligning to TRBD1. The V segment lost 5 bases and the J segment 4 bases; nucleotides outside the gene matches: 6. CDR3 length: 14 residues. CDR1 MNHEY and CDR2 SVGAGI come from the germline V gene. The CDR3, as DNA: TGTGCCAGCAGTGACCCGGGACAGGGTTACGAGCAGTACTTC. It yields the protein CASSDPGQGYEQYF.

This chain connects TRBV4-2 to TRBJ2-1; 8 nucleotides agree with TRBD2. The germline V gene encodes CDR1 LGHNA and CDR2 YNFKEQ. The junction had 10 bases not matched to a gene; V was cut back by 1 base and J by 5 bases. The CDR3 runs 17 residues. The CDR3 region is CASSQGGRAGVDNEQFF. The CDR3, as DNA: TGTGCCAGCAGCCAAGGGGGCCGAGCGGGAGTTGACAATGAGCAGTTCTTC.

V gene TRBV7-9 combines with J gene TRBJ2-3; 8 bases fit TRBD2. The V and J ends lost 5 bases and 2 bases, in that order; junction bases with no gene match: 9. The length of the CDR3 is 16 residues. Germline values: CDR1 SEHNR, CDR2 FQNEAQ (reference sequence). Here the CDR3 reads CASSPPGSGITDTQYF. DNA of the CDR3: TGTGCCAGCAGCCCCCCGGGTAGCGGGATCACAGATACGCAGTATTTT.

This chain joins TRBV27 and TRBJ2-3; a weak D match, TRBD2 (5 bases). Germline V CDR1 and CDR2: MNHEY, SMNVEV (reference sequence). V dropped 5 bases and J dropped 0 bases, with 12 bases sitting between them. CDR3 size: 15 residues. For the CDR3, the DNA is TGTGCCAGCAGTACCCCCCCGGGGAGCACAGATACGCAGTATTTT. It is translated as CASSTPPGSTDTQYF.

This chain links TRBV29-1 with TRBJ1-4, with 9 bases lining up with TRBD1. Per the germline V gene, CDR1 is SQVTM and CDR2 is ANQGSEA. CDR3 length: 12 amino acids. Trimming cost V 7 bases and J 8 bases; bases outside gene matches: 5. Here the CDR3 DNA reads TGCAGCGGCGGGACAGGGAAGGAAAAACTGTTTTTT. This sequence encodes CSGGTGKEKLFF.

The chain combines TRBV9 with TRBJ1-1, with 7 nucleotides matching TRBD1. The CDR3 covers 16 residues. Germline trimming cut 0 bases from V and 0 bases from J; bases unmatched to any gene: 5. Per the germline V gene, CDR1 is SGDLS and CDR2 is YYNGEE. The CDR3 is CASSVVRRGLNTEAFF. The CDR3 DNA sequence: TGTGCCAGCAGCGTAGTTAGGAGGGGGCTGAACACTGAAGCTTTCTTT.

The rearrangement joins TRBV5-6 to TRBJ1-2; D call uncertain. Germline lookup yields CDR1 SGHDT and CDR2 YYEEEE. V lost 4 bases to trimming and J lost 8 bases, with 15 bases between them. This CDR3 contains 13 residues. The CDR3 nucleotides read TGTGCCAGCAGCCCGAAAAGGAGCAGCGGCTACACCTTC. Translation gives CASSPKRSSGYTF.